A selection of T cell receptor beta chains follows, all from one sample in a study of blood T cell repertoires in COVID-19. Sequencing used immunoSEQ multiplex PCR; TCRdb keeps in-frame clones, though not all of them. Of about 70,000 clones listed, approximately 92% are singletons. The sequenced sample was peripheral blood. The receptors were sampled from a man aged 50-60 years with acute or convalescent COVID-19. Each CDR3 is given with its conserved first and last residue. D genes are given only for firm matches. Clone size, where shown, is once, few, many, or a class for clones that have expanded.

D gene,clone size,J gene,CDR3 length,V gene,CDR3 DNA,CDR3 protein
TRBD1,NA,TRBJ1-5,14,TRBV7-9,TGTGCCAGCAGCTTCGGGACAGGGAATCAGCCCCAGCATTTT,CASSFGTGNQPQHF
NA,NA,TRBJ2-1,13,TRBV27,TGTGCCAGCCGGGATATAAACTACAATGAGCAGTTCTTC,CASRDINYNEQFF
TRBD2,NA,TRBJ2-4,18,TRBV4-1,TGCGCCAGCAGCCAGCCCGGGCGGGGGAGGGGAGCCAAAAACATTCAGTACTTC,CASSQPGRGRGAKNIQYF
TRBD1,NA,TRBJ1-2,16,TRBV28,TGTGCCAGCAGTCTTACCGGGACAGGGGTAGGCTATGGCTACACCTTC,CASSLTGTGVGYGYTF
NA,NA,TRBJ2-7,13,TRBV28,TGTGCCCACGGGCGGGGGCAATCCTACGAGCAGTACTTC,CAHGRGQSYEQYF
NA,NA,TRBJ2-4,15,TRBV11-3,TGTGCCAGCAGCTTAGATGGGAGGTCCAAAAACATTCAGTACTTC,CASSLDGRSKNIQYF
TRBD2,NA,TRBJ2-1,14,TRBV2,TGTGCCAGCACGAGTCGGACTAGCGGCAATGAGCAGTTCTTC,CASTSRTSGNEQFF
TRBD1,NA,TRBJ2-2,16,TRBV5-1,TGCGCCAGCAGCTTAGTCCGGGACAGCATGGGCGGGGAGCTGTTTTTT,CASSLVRDSMGGELFF
NA,NA,TRBJ2-2,12,TRBV6-1,TGTGCCAGCAGTGACAGAACCGGGGAGCTGTTTTTT,CASSDRTGELFF
NA,NA,TRBJ1-1,14,TRBV11-1,TGTGCCAGCAGCTCGAGACAGATCGGAACTGAAGCTTTCTTT,CASSSRQIGTEAFF
NA,NA,TRBJ1-2,16,TRBV5-1,TGCGCCAGTCTGAGCCCTCCGGGGTCTCAATCCTATGGCTACACCTTC,CASLSPPGSQSYGYTF
NA,few,TRBJ1-4,14,TRBV18,TGTGCCAGCTCACCCCCCGGGGGGGCAGAAAAACTGTTTTTT,CASSPPGGAEKLFF
TRBD1,NA,TRBJ1-2,15,TRBV30,TGTGCCTGGAGCGCTCCGGACAGGGAGGTTAATGGCTACACCTTC,CAWSAPDREVNGYTF
TRBD1,NA,TRBJ2-1,17,TRBV24-1,TGTGCCACCAGTGCCCGACCCAGGGGGCTGACCTACAATGAGCAGTTCTTC,CATSARPRGLTYNEQFF
TRBD2,few,TRBJ2-1,17,TRBV24-1,TGTGCCACCAGTGACGCCTCTAGCGGGAGTGTCAGCAATGAGCAGTTCTTC,CATSDASSGSVSNEQFF
NA,NA,TRBJ2-3,17,TRBV5-6,TGTGCCAGCAGCTTGTTGGGTGGCACAGGCTCACAGGATACGCAGTATTTT,CASSLLGGTGSQDTQYF
NA,NA,TRBJ2-7,13,TRBV11-2,TGTGCCAGCAGCTTAGACTGGAGCTACGAGCAGTACTTC,CASSLDWSYEQYF
NA,NA,TRBJ2-7,11,TRBV6-2/TRBV6-3,TGTGCCAGCAGTTACCAGTACGAGCAGTACTTC,CASSYQYEQYF
NA,NA,TRBJ1-2,12,TRBV6-5,TGTGCCAGCAGTTCGGGTTACACTGGCTACACCTTC,CASSSGYTGYTF
TRBD1,NA,TRBJ2-4,13,TRBV19,TGTGCCAGTAGTAGACAGGGTCCAAACATTCAGTACTTC,CASSRQGPNIQYF
NA,few,TRBJ1-1,16,TRBV21-1,TGTGCCAGCAGCCCAAAGGTGTACGGGAAGAACACTGAAGCTTTCTTT,CASSPKVYGKNTEAFF
TRBD1,NA,TRBJ1-2,13,TRBV12-3/TRBV12-4,TGTGCCAATGAGACAGGGGGGAGCCATGGCTACACCTTC,CANETGGSHGYTF
TRBD1,NA,TRBJ1-6,17,TRBV7-2,TGTGCCAGCAGCGGATCCGGGACCAGGGGGTCGCATTCACCCCTCCACTTT,CASSGSGTRGSHSPLHF
NA,NA,TRBJ1-1,16,TRBV28,TGTGCCAGCAGTCCCACGACAGGCACCATGAACACTGAAGCTTTCTTT,CASSPTTGTMNTEAFF
TRBD2,NA,TRBJ2-1,17,TRBV19,TGTGCCAGCCGTCCCCGGGGACTAGCGGGAGTCTACAATGAGCAGTTCTTC,CASRPRGLAGVYNEQFF
NA,NA,TRBJ2-1,19,TRBV21-1,TGTGCCAGCAGCAAAAAGGGAGTCTCGAGGCAGAGCTCCTACAATGAGCAGTTCTTC,CASSKKGVSRQSSYNEQFF
TRBD1,NA,TRBJ2-1,15,TRBV5-6,TGTGCCAGCAGCTACCGACAGGGAGTAGGGAATGAGCAGTTCTTC,CASSYRQGVGNEQFF
NA,NA,TRBJ1-4,15,TRBV5-1,TGCGCCAGCAGCTTGGACACAGGTGGAGGGGAAAAACTGTTTTTT,CASSLDTGGGEKLFF
NA,NA,TRBJ2-1,16,TRBV4-1,TGCGCCAGCAGCCAAGATCCCGCCAATGCGCACAATGAGCAGTTCTTC,CASSQDPANAHNEQFF
NA,NA,TRBJ1-5,15,TRBV18,TGTGCCAGCTCACCACTGGCGGGGACGGGGCAGCCCCAGCATTTT,CASSPLAGTGQPQHF
NA,NA,TRBJ1-1,14,TRBV5-5,TGTGCCAGCAGCTCACGGGGGACGAACACTGAAGCTTTCTTT,CASSSRGTNTEAFF
TRBD2,NA,TRBJ2-3,16,TRBV7-9,TGTGCCAGCAGCACCAGACTAGCGGGAGGGCCGAGTACGCAGTATTTT,CASSTRLAGGPSTQYF
TRBD2,NA,TRBJ2-5,17,TRBV2,TGTGCCAGCAGTGAATTTGCGGGACTAGCGGGAGAAGAGACCCAGTACTTC,CASSEFAGLAGEETQYF
TRBD1,NA,TRBJ1-2,13,TRBV5-6,TGTGCCAGCAGCTTGTATACAGGGGCCGGCTACACCTTC,CASSLYTGAGYTF
NA,NA,TRBJ1-2,14,TRBV30,TGTGCCTGGAGTTCCATAACGGGGGGAAGAGGCTACACCTTC,CAWSSITGGRGYTF
NA,NA,TRBJ1-5,17,TRBV4-1,TGCGCCAGCAGCCAAGGAGGGGCAGGGGCCGGGAATCAGCCCCAGCATTTT,CASSQGGAGAGNQPQHF
NA,NA,TRBJ2-5,16,TRBV24-1,TGTGCCACCAGTGACCCCGGCGGGAAGGGCGTCGAGACCCAGTACTTC,CATSDPGGKGVETQYF
NA,NA,TRBJ1-2,14,TRBV28,TGTGCCAGCAGTTTACAGGGATTGGACTATGGCTACACCTTC,CASSLQGLDYGYTF
TRBD1,NA,TRBJ1-2,14,TRBV19,TGTGCCAGCAAACCGGACAGGGGTGGCGATGGCTACACCTTC,CASKPDRGGDGYTF
TRBD1,NA,TRBJ1-3,12,TRBV27,TGTGCCAGCGGGGACAGGGGAAACACCATATATTTT,CASGDRGNTIYF
NA,NA,TRBJ2-3,16,TRBV18,TGTGCCAGCTCACCAAATGGGAGGTCAATCACAGATACGCAGTATTTT,CASSPNGRSITDTQYF
NA,NA,TRBJ1-1,14,TRBV6-6,TGTGCCAGCAGTTACTCGCAGGGGTACACTGAAGCTTTCTTT,CASSYSQGYTEAFF
TRBD2,few,TRBJ2-7,15,TRBV11-2,TGTGCCAGCAGCATTAGGACTAGCGGGAGTTACGAGCAGTACTTC,CASSIRTSGSYEQYF
NA,NA,TRBJ1-4,13,TRBV5-1,TGCGCCAGCAGAGAGTTGACTAATGAAAAACTGTTTTTT,CASRELTNEKLFF
TRBD1,NA,TRBJ2-3,12,TRBV14,TGTGCCAGCAGCCCGGGACAGGATACGCAGTATTTT,CASSPGQDTQYF
TRBD1,NA,TRBJ1-1,13,TRBV29-1,TGCAGCGTTAACAGGGGTTTAGACACTGAAGCTTTCTTT,CSVNRGLDTEAFF
TRBD1,NA,TRBJ1-1,15,TRBV9,TGTGCCAGCAGCGTAGTAGGACAGGGGAACACTGAAGCTTTCTTT,CASSVVGQGNTEAFF
NA,once,TRBJ2-4,13,TRBV28,TGTGCCAGCAGTCCTCAGGCCAAAAACATTCAGTACTTC,CASSPQAKNIQYF
TRBD1,once,TRBJ2-5,14,TRBV6-6,TGTGCCAGTTCCGACAGGGGACCCCCGGAGACCCAGTACTTC,CASSDRGPPETQYF
TRBD1,NA,TRBJ2-3,19,TRBV29-1,TGCAGCGTTCGAAAAGAACCCGGGACAGGGGGTTCGGGCACAGATACGCAGTATTTT,CSVRKEPGTGGSGTDTQYF
TRBD1,once,TRBJ1-5,17,TRBV7-3,TGTGCCAGCAGCTCCAACAAGGGACAGGGAAGCAATCAGCCCCAGCATTTT,CASSSNKGQGSNQPQHF
NA,NA,TRBJ2-3,14,TRBV25-1,TGTGCCAGCAGTGAACTAGTGCTCACAGATACGCAGTATTTT,CASSELVLTDTQYF
TRBD1,NA,TRBJ2-7,15,TRBV30,TGTGCCTGGAGTTTACAGGGGGCCTTAGTGTACGAGCAGTACTTC,CAWSLQGALVYEQYF
TRBD2,NA,TRBJ2-1,13,TRBV27,TGTGCCAGCAGACGACTAGCGGGAAACGAGCAGTTCTTC,CASRRLAGNEQFF
NA,NA,TRBJ1-5,14,TRBV19,TGTGCCAGTAGTATGGGGGGGGAAGGTCAGCCCCAGCATTTT,CASSMGGEGQPQHF
NA,NA,TRBJ1-5,13,TRBV27,TGTGCCAGCAGTTTAGCAGGGCTACAGCCCCAGCATTTT,CASSLAGLQPQHF
TRBD1,NA,TRBJ1-1,12,TRBV29-1,TGCAGCGTTGAACGACAGGGGGCTGAAGCTTTCTTT,CSVERQGAEAFF
NA,NA,TRBJ1-5,16,TRBV24-1,TGTGCCACCAGTGGCAACCGGGCAGGGGGCAATCAGCCCCAGCATTTT,CATSGNRAGGNQPQHF
NA,NA,TRBJ1-4,13,TRBV6-5,TGTGCCAGCAGAGACAGAGGAGTAGAAAAACTGTTTTTT,CASRDRGVEKLFF